This T cell receptor beta chain appears in the sequencing data of a study of blood T cell repertoires in COVID-19. Study details: Acute and convalescent COVID-19 specimens originated in the United States, Italy and Spain. PBMCs, B-cell-depleted T cells, or T cells were the source of the cDNA or gDNA that made up the material.

V lost 2 bases, J lost 2 bases, and 2 bases stayed unmatched. The germline gives CDR1 MNHEY, CDR2 SMNVEV (reference sequence). The CDR3 is 14 amino acids. In the authors' workflow: Estimation of nucleated cell counts was performed using reference gene primer amplification. Repertoires were generated with immunoSEQ multiplex PCR, while TCRdb's copy carries only in-frame clones and drops some. From that table come the V and J calls and clone size; the DNA was used to work out D and trimming. The sample records about 670,000 clones, approximately 90% being singletons. The sequenced sample was peripheral blood. This TCR was recovered from a young woman with acute or convalescent COVID-19. The rearrangement joins TRBV27 to TRBJ1-2; 7 bases fit TRBD1. The CDR3 loop is CASSLKGQNYGYTF. As DNA, the CDR3 is TGTGCCAGCAGTTTAAAGGGACAGAACTATGGCTACACCTTC.